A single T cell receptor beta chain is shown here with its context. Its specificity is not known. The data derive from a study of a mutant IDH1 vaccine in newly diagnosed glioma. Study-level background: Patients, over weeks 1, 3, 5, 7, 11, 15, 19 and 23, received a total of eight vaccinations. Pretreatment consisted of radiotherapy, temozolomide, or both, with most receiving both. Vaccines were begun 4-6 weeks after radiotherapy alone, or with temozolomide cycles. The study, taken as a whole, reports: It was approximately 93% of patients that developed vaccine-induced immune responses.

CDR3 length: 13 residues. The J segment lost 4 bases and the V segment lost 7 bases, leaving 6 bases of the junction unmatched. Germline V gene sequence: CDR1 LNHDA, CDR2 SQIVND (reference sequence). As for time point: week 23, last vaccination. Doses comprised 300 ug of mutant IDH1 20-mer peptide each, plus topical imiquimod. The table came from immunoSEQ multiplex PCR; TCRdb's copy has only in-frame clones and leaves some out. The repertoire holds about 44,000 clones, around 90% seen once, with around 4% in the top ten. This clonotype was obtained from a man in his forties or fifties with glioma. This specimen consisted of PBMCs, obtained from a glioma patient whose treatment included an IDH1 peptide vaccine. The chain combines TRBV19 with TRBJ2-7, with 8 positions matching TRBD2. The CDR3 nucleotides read TGTGCCAGTAAAGCGGGAGCGTCTTACGAGCAGTACTTC. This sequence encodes CASKAGASYEQYF.